The 29 T cell receptor beta chains given below trace back to one sample, sequenced in a study of T cell responses to AZD1222 COVID-19 vaccine. TCRdb keeps only in-frame clones here, not all; method: immunoSEQ multiplex PCR. Here the sample spans about 140,000 clones, over 75% being singletons. Sequencing used peripheral blood, obtained on day 0 of AZD1222 vaccination. Every receptor here comes from an adult in good health.

The chain joins TRBV7-3 to TRBJ2-1; D gene unclear. Trimming stripped 0 bases from V and 6 bases from J, with 6 bases between. The V gene's germline CDR1 is SGHTA and CDR2 FQGTGA. The CDR3 covers 13 residues. CDR3 region: CASSLTGPNEQFF. Here the CDR3 DNA reads TGTGCCAGCAGCTTAACCGGTCCCAATGAGCAGTTCTTC.

The J gene is TRBJ2-7, the V gene TRBV12-3 or TRBV12-4; D possibly corresponds to TRBD1 (5 bases). The CDR3 consists of 13 residues. The ends were cut back, 5 bases at V and 4 bases at J, with 12 bases in the middle. The CDR3 protein is CASSRARAYEQYF. CDR3 in DNA: TGTGCCAGCAGTCGGGCCAGGGCTTACGAGCAGTACTTC.

The chain combines TRBV24-1 with TRBJ2-7; perhaps TRBD1 as D (6 bases). From germline, CDR1 is KGHDR and CDR2 SFDVKD. V was shortened by 2 bases and J by 4 bases, with 14 bases between the two germline ends. The CDR3 sequence is 15 residues long. The CDR3 DNA is TGTGCCACCAGTGATTGGGACATAATCCGATACGAGCAGTACTTC. Translated, it gives CATSDWDIIRYEQYF.

The chain combines TRBV28 with TRBJ1-5, with 7 bases that match TRBD1. There are 15 residues in the CDR3. CDR1 and CDR2 (germline): MDHEN, SYDVKM. The J segment lost 6 bases and the V segment lost 3 bases, leaving 8 bases of the junction unmatched. The CDR3 loop reads CASSFRQGLVQPQHF. CDR3 coding DNA: TGTGCCAGCAGTTTTAGACAGGGATTGGTTCAGCCCCAGCATTTT.

V and J are TRBV6-5 and TRBJ1-6, with D maybe TRBD1 (6 bases). In germline, CDR1 is MNHEY, CDR2 SVGAGI. Trimming took 8 bases from V and 7 from J, leaving 12 bases between them. The CDR3 contains 13 residues. CDR3 in DNA: TGTGCCAGCGGAGACAGGACCAATTCACCCCTCCACTTT. Its protein product is CASGDRTNSPLHF.

This chain joins TRBV6-6 and TRBJ1-3; 12 bases are shared with TRBD1. The germline V gene encodes CDR1 MNHNY and CDR2 SVGAGI (reference sequence). The CDR3 extends over 16 amino acids. Losses at the gene ends were 4 bases for V and 3 bases for J; bases not matched to a gene: 4. The CDR3 coding sequence is TGTGCCAGCAGTTCGGGACAGGGGGCTGTTGGAAACACCATATATTTT. It is translated as CASSSGQGAVGNTIYF.

V and J are TRBV28 and TRBJ2-7, with 7 bases fitting TRBD2. The CDR3 is made up of 16 amino acids. In germline, CDR1 is MDHEN, CDR2 SYDVKM. V trimming: 1 base; J trimming: 2 bases; junction bases outside the gene matches: 8. CDR3 bases: TGTGCCAGCAGTTTATCGGGCGCGGGAGCCGCCTACGAGCAGTACTTC. It translates to CASSLSGAGAAYEQYF. Together with reference TRBV28 and TRBJ2-7, the CDR3 gives the full variable domain: DVKVTQSSRYLVKRTGEKVFLECVQDMDHENMFWYRQDPGLGLRLIYFSYDVKMKEKGDIPEGYSVSREKKERFSLILESASTNQTSMYLCASSLSGAGAAYEQYFGPGTRLTVT.

This chain connects TRBV24-1 to TRBJ1-2; D might be TRBD1 (5 bases). Trimming removed 4 bases from V and 8 bases from J, with 10 bases in between. The CDR3 has 12 residues. Per the germline V gene, CDR1 is KGHDR and CDR2 is SFDVKD. DNA of the CDR3: TGTGCCACCAGTGAGGACACCTACGGCTACACCTTC. Residues: CATSEDTYGYTF.

V usage is TRBV14 and J usage is TRBJ2-7, with 9 bases aligning to TRBD1. V lost 4 bases and J lost 7; bases outside the gene matches: 8. In germline, CDR1 is SGHDN, CDR2 FVKESK. The CDR3 spans 14 residues. This chain's CDR3 is CASSRDRALREQYF. The CDR3 nucleotides are TGTGCCAGCAGCCGGGACAGGGCACTACGGGAGCAGTACTTC. The whole variable domain, filled in from reference TRBV14 and TRBJ2-7, reads EAGVTQFPSHSVIEKGQTVTLRCDPISGHDNLYWYRRVMGKEIKFLLHFVKESKQDESGMPNNRFLAERTGGTYSTLKVQPAELEDSGVYFCASSRDRALREQYFGPGTRLTVT.

The chain combines TRBV18 with TRBJ1-4; 9 nucleotides align to TRBD1. CDR1 and CDR2 (germline): KGHSH, LQKENI. The CDR3 totals 16 residues. After removal of 1 base from V and 5 bases from J, the junction contained 5 bases not matched to a gene. For the CDR3, the DNA is TGTGCCAGCTCACCACGGTTGACAGGGGGAAATGAAAAACTGTTTTTT. Protein sequence: CASSPRLTGGNEKLFF.

V usage is TRBV9 and J usage is TRBJ1-2, with TRBD1 matching 9 bases. Per the germline V gene, CDR1 is SGDLS and CDR2 is YYNGEE. Trimming cost V 3 bases and J 8 bases; bases outside gene matches: 11. CDR3 length: 15 residues. CDR3 coding DNA: TGTGCCAGCAGCGCGTCCCTACAGGGGGCGGGAGGCTACACCTTC. Translation gives CASSASLQGAGGYTF.

This chain links TRBV30 with TRBJ2-2; D tentatively fits TRBD1 or TRBD2 (6 bases each). This CDR3 region has 13 residues. Looked up from germline, CDR1 is GTSNPN and CDR2 is SVGIG (reference sequence). V was shortened by 8 bases and J by 1 base, with 11 bases between the two germline ends. The CDR3 loop is CAGGRQNTGELFF. In DNA form, the CDR3 reads TGTGCCGGGGGGCGGCAGAACACCGGGGAGCTGTTTTTT.

With regard to this clone: The same CDR3 is also encoded by other DNA sequences in this sample. The chain carries TRBV5-1 and TRBJ1-5; D ambiguous. V was clipped by 0 bases and J by 6 bases, with 7 bases between them. CDR3 length: 13 amino acids. Germline CDR1 and CDR2: SGHRS and YFSETQ. CDR3 region: CASSLEGTQPQHF. The CDR3 nucleotides read TGCGCCAGCAGCTTGGAGGGTACTCAGCCCCAGCATTTT.

The genes are TRBV6-1 and TRBJ2-3; D remains unclear. CDR1 and CDR2 from the germline V gene are MNHNS and SASEGT. V lost 3 bases and J 2 bases, leaving 9 bases between the germline ends. This CDR3 region has 14 residues. The CDR3 region is CASSDTAATDTQYF. The CDR3 nucleotides are TGTGCCAGCAGTGACACCGCAGCCACAGATACGCAGTATTTT.

The chain joins TRBV18 to TRBJ2-2; a possible D gene is TRBD1 (6 bases). V lost 6 bases to trimming and J lost 5 bases, with 10 bases between them. CDR3 size: 13 residues. CDR1 is KGHSH and CDR2 is LQKENI in the germline V gene. The chain's CDR3 is CASSARGTGELFF. The CDR3 DNA sequence: TGTGCCAGCTCCGCCAGGGGAACCGGGGAGCTGTTTTTT.

The gene calls are TRBV7-9 and TRBJ2-5; no clear D. The germline CDR1 and CDR2 sequences are SEHNR and FQNEAQ (reference sequence). V gave up 1 base and J gave up 5 bases, with 11 bases separating them. This CDR3 contains 14 residues. The CDR3 region is CASSLGNVRETQYF. The CDR3 DNA is TGTGCCAGCAGCTTAGGTAACGTCCGGGAGACCCAGTACTTC.

The V gene is TRBV11-1, the J gene TRBJ2-5; D perhaps matches TRBD2 (6 bases). Trimming pared 5 bases from V and 4 bases from J, leaving 14 bases between. Per the germline V gene, CDR1 is SGHAT and CDR2 is FQDESV (reference sequence). The CDR3 has 14 residues. In DNA form, the CDR3 reads TGTGCCAGCAGCCGGGGACTCTCAGGAGAGACCCAGTACTTC. It yields the protein CASSRGLSGETQYF.

The chain joins TRBV5-6 to TRBJ2-3; 9 bases are a match to TRBD2. V shed 4 bases, J shed 4 bases, and the junction held 10 bases outside the gene matches. The CDR3 length is 16 residues. Germline V gene data show CDR1 as SGHDT and CDR2 as YYEEEE. CDR3 nucleotide sequence: TGTGCCAGCAGCCTGGAGGCTAGCGGGGACCCAGATACGCAGTATTTT. Translation gives CASSLEASGDPDTQYF.

V is TRBV5-5 and J is TRBJ2-7, with a tentative D call TRBD1 (9 bases). V was trimmed by 3 bases and J by 6 bases, leaving 19 bases between them. CDR1 and CDR2 from the germline V gene are SGHKS and YYEKEE (reference sequence). CDR3 length equals 15 residues. CDR3 amino acids: CASSSGGTGQSEQYF. As DNA, the CDR3 is TGTGCCAGCAGCTCGGGGGGGACAGGGCAGAGCGAGCAGTACTTC.

The gene calls are TRBV5-1 and TRBJ1-2; D gene unclear. Germline CDR1 SGHRS, CDR2 YFSETQ. CDR3 length equals 15 residues. V was shortened by 2 bases and J by 2 bases, with 13 bases between the two germline ends. The CDR3 DNA reads as TGCGCCAGCAGCTTAGGTGAAGTTGGGAACTATGGCTACACCTTC. Its protein product is CASSLGEVGNYGYTF.

The CDR3 coding sequence is TGCGCCAGCAGCTTGGGGAGCTCTGGGGCCAACGTCCTGACTTTC. Translation: CASSLGSSGANVLTF. This chain links TRBV5-1 with TRBJ2-6; no clear D. Germline CDR1 reads SGHRS; CDR2 reads YFSETQ. The CDR3 has 15 amino acids. V was cut by 0 bases and J by 0 bases, with 4 bases left in between.

This chain uses TRBV7-9 with TRBJ1-6, with 9 bases that match TRBD1. V shed 5 bases, J shed 3 bases, and the junction held 5 bases outside the gene matches. Germline V gives CDR1 SEHNR, CDR2 FQNEAQ (reference sequence). The CDR3 sequence is 16 residues long. The CDR3 sequence: CASSRGQGFYNSPLHF. The CDR3 region has the DNA TGTGCCAGCAGCCGCGGACAGGGGTTCTATAATTCACCCCTCCACTTT.

This CDR3 reads CASSPTTSGRARETQYF. For the CDR3, the DNA is TGTGCCAGCAGTCCCACGACTAGCGGGAGGGCCAGGGAGACCCAGTACTTC. V and J are TRBV28 and TRBJ2-5, with 14 positions matching TRBD2. The trim removed 5 bases at V and 5 bases at J, leaving 10 bases unmatched. This CDR3 has 17 residues. Germline loops: CDR1 MDHEN, CDR2 SYDVKM.

A single count supports this clone. This chain links TRBV15 with TRBJ2-3; no definite D call. From germline, CDR1 is LNHNV and CDR2 YYDKDF (reference sequence). Trimming cost V 0 bases and J 1 base, with 5 bases left between them. This CDR3 contains 14 residues. CDR3 bases: TGTGCCACCAGCAGAGATCCTGGCACAGATACGCAGTATTTT. Translating it yields CATSRDPGTDTQYF.

The rearrangement links TRBV5-1 to TRBJ2-1, with D hard to call. CDR1 SGHRS and CDR2 YFSETQ come from the germline V gene. V lost 0 bases to trimming and J lost 0 bases, with 7 bases between them. This CDR3 spans 15 amino acids. DNA for the CDR3: TGCGCCAGCAGCTTGGCCTCAGGCTCCTACAATGAGCAGTTCTTC. The encoded protein is CASSLASGSYNEQFF.

The chain carries TRBV10-3 and TRBJ2-3; 8 nucleotides align to TRBD2. This CDR3 comprises 16 residues. Per germline, CDR1 ENHRY and CDR2 SYGVKD. Trimming cost V 4 bases and J 6 bases; bases outside gene matches: 12. As DNA, the CDR3 is TGTGCCATCAGTGGGCTGATTGGACTAGCTTCGGATACGCAGTATTTT. It is translated as CAISGLIGLASDTQYF.

The rearrangement joins TRBV3-1 (or the pseudogene TRBV3-2) to TRBJ2-7; the match to TRBD1 covers 9 bases. J gave up 9 bases and V 1 base, and 10 bases lay outside the gene matches. The V gene's germline CDR1 is LGHDT and CDR2 YNNKEL (reference sequence). The CDR3 spans 15 residues. CDR3 residues: CASSQAGTGQVRQYF. Written as DNA, the CDR3 is TGTGCCAGCAGCCAAGCCGGGACAGGGCAAGTAAGGCAGTACTTC.

The genes are TRBV12-3 or TRBV12-4 and TRBJ2-2, with a possible D match to TRBD1 (5 bases). The CDR3 is 13 residues long. The V gene lost 6 bases and the J gene lost 4 bases, with 9 bases spanning the gap. The CDR3 loop reads CASSPQGTGELFF. CDR3 sequence (DNA): TGTGCCAGCAGCCCCCAGGGCACCGGGGAGCTGTTTTTT.

This chain uses TRBV11-1 with TRBJ1-3; D not certain. The CDR3 consists of 15 residues. Germline assignment: CDR1 SGHAT and CDR2 FQDESV (reference sequence). Deletions cut 5 bases from V and 8 bases from J, with 19 bases between. In DNA form, the CDR3 reads TGTGCCAGCAGCCTAGAAATTGGCGCCTTGGACACCATATATTTT. Protein product: CASSLEIGALDTIYF.